Below, 9 T cell receptor beta chains from the same sample are listed, as sequenced in a study of OX40 agonist ivuxolimab in advanced cancers. The data were produced by immunoSEQ multiplex PCR, yet TCRdb's version contains in-frame clones alone and is incomplete. Found here are 71,000 or so clones, about 89% of them singletons; the top ten hold 0.7% to 0.9%. This specimen consisted of CD4+ or CD8+ T cells sorted from blood, obtained in a trial of the OX40 agonist ivuxolimab. Receptors were obtained from an adult with an advanced solid tumor such as melanoma, head and neck, liver or kidney cancer.

The chain joins TRBV6-1 to TRBJ2-5; maybe TRBD1 (5 bases). The CDR3 length is 14 residues. V gave up 3 bases and J gave up 7 bases, with 15 bases separating them. Germline V CDR1 and CDR2: MNHNS, SASEGT. The CDR3, as DNA: TGTGCCAGCAGTGATAGCTCTATTAGGGGGACCCAGTACTTC. Encoded protein: CASSDSSIRGTQYF.

The CDR3 loop reads CASSRIAGGQETQYF. The CDR3 DNA sequence: TGTGCCAGCAGTCGTATAGCGGGAGGCCAAGAGACCCAGTACTTC. The genes are TRBV6-5 and TRBJ2-5, with 10 nucleotides matching TRBD2. This CDR3 is built from 15 residues. With 5 bases clipped from V and 1 base from J, the junction kept 4 bases outside the gene matches. Germline CDR1 is MNHEY and CDR2 is SVGAGI.

CDR3: CASSIAKAGLTDTQYF. For the CDR3, the DNA is TGTGCCAGCAGCATAGCTAAAGCGGGGCTCACAGATACGCAGTATTTT. The V and J genes are TRBV5-5 and TRBJ2-3; 7 nucleotides align to TRBD2. V lost 4 bases and J lost 2; bases outside the gene matches: 10. The CDR3 is 16 residues long. CDR1 and CDR2 (germline): SGHKS, YYEKEE (reference sequence).

The chain joins TRBV6-1 to TRBJ1-4, with a possible D match to TRBD1 (6 bases). Trimming shortened V by 7 bases and J by 12 bases, and 21 bases separated the two germline ends. In germline, CDR1 is MNHNS, CDR2 SASEGT. The CDR3 is 14 residues long. DNA of the CDR3: TGTGCCAGCAACTCCCGGATAGGGGGGCTCGAACTGTTTTTT. It encodes CASNSRIGGLELFF.

The rearrangement uses TRBV7-6 and TRBJ2-1; D gene uncertain. Trimming took off 2 bases at V and 7 bases at J, with 3 bases between the two ends. Germline values: CDR1 SGHVS, CDR2 FNYEAQ. CDR3 length: 11 amino acids. The CDR3 DNA reads TGTGCCAGCAGCTTAAGAAATGAGCAGTTCTTC. As protein: CASSLRNEQFF. The full variable domain, in which reference TRBV7-6 and TRBJ2-1 provide the parts outside the CDR3, is GAGVSQSPRYKVTKRGQDVALRCDPISGHVSLYWYRQALGQGPEFLTYFNYEAQQDKSGLPNDRFSAERPEGSISTLTIQRTEQRDSAMYRCASSLRNEQFFGPGTRLTVL.

V and J are TRBV7-2 and TRBJ1-3; D is perhaps TRBD1 (5 bases). The CDR3 runs to 15 residues. Germline lookup yields CDR1 SGHTA and CDR2 FQGNSA. Trimming removed 5 bases from V and 2 bases from J, with 13 bases in between. DNA of the CDR3: TGTGCCAGCAGCCTTCGCGGGGCTCCTGGAAACACCATATATTTT. It encodes CASSLRGAPGNTIYF.

The chain is built from TRBV20-1 and TRBJ1-3; D gene unclear. Germline loops: CDR1 DFQATT, CDR2 SNEGSKA (reference sequence). The CDR3 covers 11 residues. Trimming removed 6 bases at V and 3 bases at J, with 6 bases between. Written as DNA, the CDR3 is TGCAGTGCAAACTTTGGAAACACCATATATTTT. This translates into CSANFGNTIYF.

This clone came up once. The chain links TRBV4-2 to TRBJ2-7; 9 nucleotides line up with TRBD1. The CDR3 loop spans 15 amino acids. V trimming: 5 bases; J trimming: 2 bases; junction bases outside the gene matches: 7. Germline CDR1 LGHNA, CDR2 YNFKEQ. CDR3 sequence: CASSFVRDRAYEQYF. CDR3 coding DNA: TGTGCCAGCAGCTTTGTCCGGGACAGGGCCTACGAGCAGTACTTC.

The chain uses TRBV7-8 and TRBJ1-2; D is perhaps TRBD1 (5 bases). The germline V and J ends were trimmed by 1 base and 2 bases, with 8 bases remaining between them. This CDR3 has 14 amino acids. The germline V gene encodes CDR1 SGHVS and CDR2 FQNEAQ. The CDR3: CASSLERGNYGYTF. In nucleotides, the CDR3 is TGTGCCAGCAGCTTAGAGAGGGGAAACTATGGCTACACCTTC.